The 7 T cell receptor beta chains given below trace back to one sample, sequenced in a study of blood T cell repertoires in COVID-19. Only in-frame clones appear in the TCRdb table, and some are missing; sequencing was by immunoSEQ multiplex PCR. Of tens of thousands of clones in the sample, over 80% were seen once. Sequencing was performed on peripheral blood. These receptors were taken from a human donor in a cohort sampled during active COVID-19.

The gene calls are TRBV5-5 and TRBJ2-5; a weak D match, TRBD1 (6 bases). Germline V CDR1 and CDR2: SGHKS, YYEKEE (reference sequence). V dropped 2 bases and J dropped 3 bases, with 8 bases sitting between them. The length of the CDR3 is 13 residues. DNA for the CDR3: TGTGCCAGCAGCTTACAGGGTGAAGAGACCCAGTACTTC. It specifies CASSLQGEETQYF.

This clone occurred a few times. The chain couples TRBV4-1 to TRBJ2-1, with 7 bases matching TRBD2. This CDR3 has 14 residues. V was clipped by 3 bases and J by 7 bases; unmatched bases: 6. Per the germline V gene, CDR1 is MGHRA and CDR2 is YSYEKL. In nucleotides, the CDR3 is TGCGCCAGCAGCCAGGGGGGGAACCGGAATGAGCAGTTCTTC. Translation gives CASSQGGNRNEQFF.

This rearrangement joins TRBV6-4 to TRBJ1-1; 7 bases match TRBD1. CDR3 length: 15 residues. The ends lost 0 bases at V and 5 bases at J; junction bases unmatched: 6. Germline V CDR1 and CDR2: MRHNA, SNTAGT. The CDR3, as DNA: TGTGCCAGCAGTGACTCGAGGGACAGTAGGACTGAAGCTTTCTTT. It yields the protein CASSDSRDSRTEAFF.

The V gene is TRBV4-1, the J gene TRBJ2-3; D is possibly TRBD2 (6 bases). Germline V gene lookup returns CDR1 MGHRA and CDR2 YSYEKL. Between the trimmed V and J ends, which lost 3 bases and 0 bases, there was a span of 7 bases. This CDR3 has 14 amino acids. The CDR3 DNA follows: TGCGCCAGCAGCCAGGGACTGAGCACAGATACGCAGTATTTT. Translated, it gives CASSQGLSTDTQYF.

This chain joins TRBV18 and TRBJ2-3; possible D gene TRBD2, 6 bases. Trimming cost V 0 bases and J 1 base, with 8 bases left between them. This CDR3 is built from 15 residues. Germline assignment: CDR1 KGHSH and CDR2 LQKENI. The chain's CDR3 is CASSPPGTRTDTQYF. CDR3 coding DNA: TGTGCCAGCTCACCACCGGGGACTCGCACAGATACGCAGTATTTT.

CDR3 nucleotides: TGTGCCTGGAGTCCTGCCGGGGACAGGGGGCCCCCGAGGAGCAAAAACATTCAGTACTTC. Amino acid sequence: CAWSPAGDRGPPRSKNIQYF. The chain uses TRBV30 and TRBJ2-4; 12 bases are a match to TRBD1. J was trimmed by 3 bases and V by 2 bases; bases with no gene match: 17. Germline assignment: CDR1 GTSNPN and CDR2 SVGIG (reference sequence). CDR3 length: 20 amino acids.

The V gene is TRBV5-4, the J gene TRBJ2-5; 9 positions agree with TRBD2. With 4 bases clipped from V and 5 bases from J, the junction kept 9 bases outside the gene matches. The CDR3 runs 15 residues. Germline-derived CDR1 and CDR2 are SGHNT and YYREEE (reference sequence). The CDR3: CASSPRAGGWETQYF. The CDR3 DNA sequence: TGTGCCAGCAGCCCCAGAGCGGGAGGCTGGGAGACCCAGTACTTC.